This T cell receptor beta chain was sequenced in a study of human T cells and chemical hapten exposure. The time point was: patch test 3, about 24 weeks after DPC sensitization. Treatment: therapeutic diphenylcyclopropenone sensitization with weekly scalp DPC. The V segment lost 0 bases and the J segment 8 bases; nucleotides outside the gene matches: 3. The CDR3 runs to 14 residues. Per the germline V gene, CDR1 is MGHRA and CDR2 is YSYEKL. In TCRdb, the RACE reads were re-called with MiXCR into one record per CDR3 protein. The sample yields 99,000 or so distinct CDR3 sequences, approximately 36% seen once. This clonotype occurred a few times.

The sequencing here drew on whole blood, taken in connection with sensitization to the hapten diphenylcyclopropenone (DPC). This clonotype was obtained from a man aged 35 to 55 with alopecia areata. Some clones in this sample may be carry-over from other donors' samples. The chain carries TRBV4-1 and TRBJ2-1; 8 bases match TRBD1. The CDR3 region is CASSQEDRVDEQFF. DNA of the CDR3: TGCGCCAGCAGCCAAGAGGACAGGGTTGATGAGCAGTTCTTC.